This record looks at one TCR beta chain sequence and its context. Its target is not known. The data stem from a study of T cell responses to AZD1222 COVID-19 vaccine. Findings and limits, study-wide: The CD4 TCRs associated with vaccination extended across spike and predominated at 160-218 and 743-854. Variant regions that are unmutated are reportedly the target of nearly half of spike-specific TCRs.

Here immunoSEQ multiplex PCR was the method, and the copy in TCRdb shows in-frame clones only, minus some. Among 110,000 to 150,000 clones listed, 85% to 95% were seen once. The sequencing used peripheral blood, collected after recovery from COVID-19. This sequence was found in an adult who had recovered from COVID-19.

The CDR3 sequence is CASSPRTSGDTGELFF. DNA of the CDR3: TGTGCCAGCAGCCCTCGAACCTCTGGGGACACCGGGGAGCTGTTTTTT. The chain joins TRBV9 to TRBJ2-2, with no clear D. V lost 4 bases, J lost 3 bases, and 16 bases lay in between. The CDR3 extends over 16 amino acids. Germline CDR1 SGDLS, CDR2 YYNGEE. The variable domain in full, with the rest retrieved from reference TRBV9 and TRBJ2-2, is DSGVTQTPKHLITATGQRVTLRCSPRSGDLSVYWYQQSLDQGLQFLIQYYNGEERAKGNILERFSAQQFPDLHSELNLSSLELGDSALYFCASSPRTSGDTGELFFGEGSRLTVL.